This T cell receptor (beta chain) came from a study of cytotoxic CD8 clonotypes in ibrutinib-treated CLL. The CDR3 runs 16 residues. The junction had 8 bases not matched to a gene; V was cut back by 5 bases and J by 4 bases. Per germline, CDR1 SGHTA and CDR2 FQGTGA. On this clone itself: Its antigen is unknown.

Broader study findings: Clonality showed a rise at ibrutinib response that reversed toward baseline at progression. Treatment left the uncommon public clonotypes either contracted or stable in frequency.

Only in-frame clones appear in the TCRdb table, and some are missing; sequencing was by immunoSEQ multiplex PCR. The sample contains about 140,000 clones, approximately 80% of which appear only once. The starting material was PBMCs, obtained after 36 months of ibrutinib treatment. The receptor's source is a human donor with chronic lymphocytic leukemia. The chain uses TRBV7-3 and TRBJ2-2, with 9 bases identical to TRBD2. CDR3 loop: CASSPEVLAGTGELFF. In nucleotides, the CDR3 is TGTGCCAGCAGCCCAGAGGTACTAGCGGGCACCGGGGAGCTGTTTTTT.